Following are 32 T cell receptor beta chains from one sample sequenced in a study of beta chain features in type 1 diabetes. The isolated RNA, all of it, was reverse transcribed, so expressed TCRB transcripts were what got sequenced. Produced via immunoSEQ multiplex PCR; TCRdb's table is partial and in-frame only. Of roughly 400,000 clones in the sample, around 15% were seen once. The sequencing sample was made of naive CD4+ T cells from blood. The receptors shown here come from a woman between 18 and 30 years old in good health.

The rearrangement links TRBV7-6 to TRBJ2-1; 7 positions agree with TRBD1. Germline trimming cut 5 bases from V and 5 bases from J; bases unmatched to any gene: 6. Germline assignment: CDR1 SGHVS and CDR2 FNYEAQ. The CDR3 totals 14 residues. The CDR3 sequence is CASSRQGMDNEQFF. Written as DNA, the CDR3 is TGTGCCAGCAGCCGACAGGGTATGGACAATGAGCAGTTCTTC.

The sample holds a few counts of this clone. The gene calls are TRBV27 and TRBJ1-1, with no clear D. This CDR3 spans 14 amino acids. CDR1 and CDR2 (germline): MNHEY, SMNVEV (reference sequence). V was pared by 3 bases and J by 3 bases, with 11 bases between. This CDR3 reads CASSFLGSDTEAFF. The CDR3 DNA follows: TGTGCCAGCAGTTTCCTTGGGAGCGACACTGAAGCTTTCTTT.

This sequence joins TRBV11-2 and TRBJ1-2; 8 nucleotides line up with TRBD1. V gave up 6 bases and J gave up 7 bases; unmatched junction bases: 7. CDR3 length: 13 amino acids. Germline V gene sequence: CDR1 SGHAT, CDR2 FQNNGV. CDR3: CASRSDRAGGYTF. CDR3 in DNA: TGTGCCAGCAGATCGGACAGGGCCGGTGGCTACACCTTC.

This chain uses TRBV29-1 with TRBJ2-7; D call uncertain. The CDR3 length is 13 residues. Trimming removed 4 bases from V and 3 bases from J, with 13 bases in between. CDR1 and CDR2 (germline): SQVTM, ANQGSEA. CDR3 protein: CSVGPLHNYEQYF. The CDR3 DNA sequence: TGCAGCGTTGGCCCCCTCCACAACTACGAGCAGTACTTC.

This clone has just a few counts. The chain is built from TRBV4-1 and TRBJ1-5; D gene unclear. The V gene lost 0 bases and the J gene lost 4 bases, with 4 bases spanning the gap. The CDR3 covers 13 residues. The germline V gene encodes CDR1 MGHRA and CDR2 YSYEKL. In nucleotides, the CDR3 is TGCGCCAGCAGCCAAGACCTTAATCAGCCCCAGCATTTT. The encoded protein is CASSQDLNQPQHF.

This clone has just a few counts. The CDR3 nucleotides read TGTGCCAGCAGCTTAAATCCAGGGGGCAGGAATGAGCAGTTCTTC. It yields the protein CASSLNPGGRNEQFF. This rearrangement joins TRBV11-2 to TRBJ2-1; TRBD1 matches 8 bases. Unmatched junction bases numbered 7, after V lost 2 bases and J lost 7 bases. CDR3 length: 15 amino acids. Germline-derived CDR1 and CDR2 are SGHAT and FQNNGV.

This clone was detected a few times. The V gene is TRBV6-5, the J gene TRBJ2-1, with 15 bases lining up with TRBD2. J gave up 9 bases and V 6 bases, and 6 bases lay outside the gene matches. In germline, CDR1 is MNHEY, CDR2 SVGAGI. The CDR3 is 15 amino acids. The CDR3 nucleotides are TGTGCCAGCAGGCGGACTAGCGGGAGGGCCGCTGAGCAGTTCTTC. Its protein product is CASRRTSGRAAEQFF.

This clone was detected only a few times. The chain recombines TRBV19 with TRBJ1-2, with 7 bases aligning to TRBD1. CDR1 LNHDA and CDR2 SQIVND come from the germline V gene (reference sequence). Trimming cost V 5 bases and J 6 bases; bases outside gene matches: 12. The CDR3 is 15 amino acids. CDR3 coding DNA: TGTGCCAGTAGTTTTGGGACAGCGTTCTCAGATGGCTACACCTTC. Protein: CASSFGTAFSDGYTF. The variable domain in full, with the rest retrieved from reference TRBV19 and TRBJ1-2, is DGGITQSPKYLFRKEGQNVTLSCEQNLNHDAMYWYRQDPGQGLRLIYYSQIVNDFQKGDIAEGYSVSREKKESFPLTVTSAQKNPTAFYLCASSFGTAFSDGYTFGSGTRLTVV.

There are a few counts of this clone. The rearrangement uses TRBV28 and TRBJ2-3, with TRBD2 matching 7 bases. The CDR3 runs to 15 residues. The ends lost 6 bases at V and 2 bases at J; junction bases unmatched: 8. Germline loops: CDR1 MDHEN, CDR2 SYDVKM. CDR3 bases: TGTGCCAGCAGAGGGGCGGGGGAAATCACAGATACGCAGTATTTT. As protein: CASRGAGEITDTQYF.

The V and J genes are TRBV10-3 and TRBJ1-2; 9 bases are a match to TRBD1. Germline V gene lookup returns CDR1 ENHRY and CDR2 SYGVKD. V shed 8 bases and J 8 bases; nucleotides not matched to a gene: 6. The CDR3 contains 12 residues. CDR3 residues: CAIGDRADGYTF. The CDR3 nucleotides read TGTGCCATCGGGGACAGGGCCGACGGCTACACCTTC.

This chain joins TRBV28 and TRBJ2-7, with 7 bases aligning to TRBD1. CDR1 is MDHEN, CDR2 SYDVKM, per germline. This CDR3 has 15 amino acids. V shed 7 bases and J 0 bases; nucleotides not matched to a gene: 9. This CDR3 reads CASILSAGGSYEQYF. The CDR3 nucleotides are TGTGCCAGCATCCTCTCGGCAGGGGGCTCCTACGAGCAGTACTTC.

V and J are TRBV29-1 and TRBJ1-2; 8 bases fit TRBD1. In germline, CDR1 is SQVTM, CDR2 ANQGSEA. V was pared by 3 bases and J by 0 bases, with 6 bases of the junction left unmatched. CDR3 length equals 15 residues. The CDR3 DNA reads as TGCAGCGTTGATCTATCGACAGGGGCTAACTATGGCTACACCTTC. This translates into CSVDLSTGANYGYTF.

This chain connects TRBV29-1 to TRBJ2-1, with 15 bases identical to TRBD2. CDR1 is SQVTM and CDR2 is ANQGSEA in the germline V gene. The CDR3 is 16 residues long. The J segment lost 5 bases and the V segment lost 6 bases, leaving 8 bases of the junction unmatched. CDR3 DNA: TGCAGCGTGACGGGACTAGCGGGAGGCGCAGACAATGAGCAGTTCTTC. Translation: CSVTGLAGGADNEQFF.

The rearrangement joins TRBV30 to TRBJ2-1; TRBD2 might be the D (5 bases). Trimming removed 0 bases at V and 4 bases at J, with 16 bases between. Germline V gene lookup returns CDR1 GTSNPN and CDR2 SVGIG (reference sequence). The CDR3 runs to 16 residues. In nucleotides, the CDR3 is TGTGCCTGGAGTGTGTATCGACGGGGTGGATACAATGAGCAGTTCTTC. Translated: CAWSVYRRGGYNEQFF. The full variable domain, rest sourced from reference TRBV30 and TRBJ2-1, is SQTIHQWPATLVQPVGSPLSLECTVEGTSNPNLYWYRQAAGRGLQLLFYSVGIGQISSEVPQNLSASRPQDRQFILSSKKLLLSDSGFYLCAWSVYRRGGYNEQFFGPGTRLTVL.

Remarks on this clone: Other DNA sequences within the sample encode an identical CDR3. V and J are TRBV28 and TRBJ2-7, with 12 nucleotides matching TRBD2. Trimming at V came to 6 bases and at J to 1 base, leaving 4 bases not matched to a gene. The germline V gene has CDR1 MDHEN and CDR2 SYDVKM. The CDR3 totals 15 residues. The CDR3 is CASSPGTSGSYEQYF. CDR3 coding DNA: TGTGCCAGCAGCCCCGGGACTAGCGGGTCCTACGAGCAGTACTTC.

This clone was counted only a few times. This rearrangement joins TRBV9 to TRBJ2-2; 9 bases map to TRBD2. The CDR3 runs to 18 residues. Germline V gene lookup returns CDR1 SGDLS and CDR2 YYNGEE. Trimming at V came to 0 bases and at J to 1 base, leaving 7 bases not matched to a gene. For the CDR3, the DNA is TGTGCCAGCAGCGTAGGGTCTAGCGGGATAGTGAACACCGGGGAGCTGTTTTTT. Protein product: CASSVGSSGIVNTGELFF.

This clone was seen a few times. The V call is TRBV30, the J call TRBJ1-4; TRBD1 agrees at 8 bases. V lost 1 base and J lost 7; bases outside the gene matches: 5. CDR1 is GTSNPN and CDR2 is SVGIG in the germline V gene (reference sequence). The CDR3 is made up of 14 amino acids. The CDR3 spells CAWSGQGSTEKLFF. For the CDR3, the DNA is TGTGCCTGGAGTGGACAGGGGTCCACTGAAAAACTGTTTTTT. Together with reference TRBV30 and TRBJ1-4, the CDR3 gives the full variable domain: SQTIHQWPATLVQPVGSPLSLECTVEGTSNPNLYWYRQAAGRGLQLLFYSVGIGQISSEVPQNLSASRPQDRQFILSSKKLLLSDSGFYLCAWSGQGSTEKLFFGSGTQLSVL.

In its sample, this clone was seen a few times. The chain uses TRBV11-2 and TRBJ2-5; 8 bases are shared with TRBD1. CDR3 size: 15 residues. The germline V gene has CDR1 SGHAT and CDR2 FQNNGV. V trimming: 5 bases; J trimming: 5 bases; junction bases outside the gene matches: 10. The CDR3 DNA reads TGTGCCAGCAGCAAAGGACAGGGTCGTTGGGAGACCCAGTACTTC. Residues: CASSKGQGRWETQYF.

This clone has only a few counts. The V and J genes are TRBV23-1 and TRBJ1-1, with D unclear. TRBV23-1 belongs to the ORF category, with a function that is uncertain. Between the trimmed V and J ends, which lost 3 bases and 5 bases, there was a span of 13 bases. This CDR3 has 14 residues. CDR3 in amino acids: CASSHFLRGTEAFF. CDR3 sequence (DNA): TGCGCCAGCAGTCATTTTCTTCGGGGAACTGAAGCTTTCTTT.

V gene TRBV29-1 combines with J gene TRBJ2-7; D might be TRBD1 (5 bases). V lost 7 bases and J lost 5, with 15 bases in between. The CDR3 is made up of 12 amino acids. Germline CDR1 and CDR2: SQVTM and ANQGSEA. CDR3 DNA: TGCAGCGGGGCCGGCCAGGGTCACGAGCAGTACTTC. Residues: CSGAGQGHEQYF.

V is TRBV25-1 and J is TRBJ2-7, with TRBD1 identical over 8 bases. V gave up 4 bases and J gave up 0 bases; unmatched junction bases: 11. Germline CDR1 MGHDK, CDR2 SYGVNS. The CDR3 runs to 17 residues. The CDR3 here is CASSAPKPGQDSYEQYF. CDR3 nucleotides: TGTGCCAGCAGTGCACCAAAACCGGGACAGGACTCCTACGAGCAGTACTTC.

V and J are TRBV30 and TRBJ2-3; 7 nucleotides align to TRBD2. The V segment lost 2 bases and the J segment 1 base; nucleotides outside the gene matches: 3. Germline CDR1 GTSNPN, CDR2 SVGIG (reference sequence). The CDR3 is made up of 14 amino acids. CDR3 DNA: TGTGCCTGGAGTCTCGCGGGAGGCACAGATACGCAGTATTTT. It encodes CAWSLAGGTDTQYF. The whole variable domain, filled in from reference TRBV30 and TRBJ2-3, reads SQTIHQWPATLVQPVGSPLSLECTVEGTSNPNLYWYRQAAGRGLQLLFYSVGIGQISSEVPQNLSASRPQDRQFILSSKKLLLSDSGFYLCAWSLAGGTDTQYFGPGTRLTVL.

This clone turned up a few times. CDR3 protein: CASGSRTRDGYTF. As DNA, the CDR3 is TGTGCTAGTGGTTCGCGGACAAGGGATGGCTACACCTTC. The chain links TRBV12-5 to TRBJ1-2; TRBD1 might be the D (5 bases). V lost 4 bases to trimming and J lost 6 bases, with 12 bases between them. In germline, CDR1 is LGHNT, CDR2 FRNRAP. The CDR3 is 13 amino acids. Combining the CDR3 with reference TRBV12-5 and TRBJ1-2 gives the whole variable domain DARVTQTPRHKVTEMGQEVTMRCQPILGHNTVFWYRQTMMQGLELLAYFRNRAPLDDSGMPKDRFSAEMPDATLATLKIQPSEPRDSAVYFCASGSRTRDGYTFGSGTRLTVV.

The chain couples TRBV2 to TRBJ2-5, with 8 bases identical to TRBD2. The germline V gene encodes CDR1 SNHLY and CDR2 FYNNEI. Unmatched junction bases numbered 4, after V lost 5 bases and J lost 5 bases. This CDR3 spans 13 amino acids. CDR3 DNA sequence: TGTGCCAGCAGTACGGGACTAGGGGAGACCCAGTACTTC. Translating it yields CASSTGLGETQYF.

In its sample, this clone was seen a few times. This rearrangement joins TRBV18 to TRBJ2-7; 9 nucleotides line up with TRBD1. Germline values: CDR1 KGHSH, CDR2 LQKENI. V trimming: 2 bases; J trimming: 1 base; junction bases outside the gene matches: 3. This CDR3 has 15 amino acids. CDR3 protein: CASSPRTGASYEQYF. The CDR3 DNA is TGTGCCAGCTCACCAAGGACAGGGGCGTCCTACGAGCAGTACTTC.

There are a few counts of this clone. This sequence joins TRBV7-3 and TRBJ2-5; TRBD2 matches 11 bases. The CDR3 contains 16 residues. The V segment lost 5 bases and the J segment 6 bases; nucleotides outside the gene matches: 11. Germline CDR1 and CDR2: SGHTA and FQGTGA. CDR3 nucleotide sequence: TGTGCCAGCAGCCAAGGCCTAGCGGGAGGTGGAAAGACCCAGTACTTC. This gives the protein CASSQGLAGGGKTQYF.

This clone was recorded a few times. The V call is TRBV19, the J call TRBJ2-6; D may be TRBD1 (6 bases). Germline values: CDR1 LNHDA, CDR2 SQIVND (reference sequence). The ends were cut back, 7 bases at V and 9 bases at J, with 13 bases in the middle. The CDR3 loop spans 13 amino acids. CDR3 sequence: CASMGRGDNVLTF. The CDR3 DNA sequence: TGTGCCAGTATGGGCAGGGGTGACAACGTCCTGACTTTC. Combining the CDR3 with reference TRBV19 and TRBJ2-6 gives the whole variable domain DGGITQSPKYLFRKEGQNVTLSCEQNLNHDAMYWYRQDPGQGLRLIYYSQIVNDFQKGDIAEGYSVSREKKESFPLTVTSAQKNPTAFYLCASMGRGDNVLTFGAGSRLTVL.

Only a few counts were recorded for this clone. The CDR3 protein is CASSFPKGFGEKLFF. The CDR3 nucleotides are TGTGCCAGCAGTTTTCCGAAGGGGTTCGGTGAAAAACTGTTTTTT. The gene calls are TRBV28 and TRBJ1-4; a weak D match, TRBD1 (5 bases). Germline assignment: CDR1 MDHEN and CDR2 SYDVKM. The CDR3 length is 15 residues. Trimming removed 3 bases from V and 7 bases from J, with 15 bases in between.

This clone was counted a few times. J is TRBJ2-1 and V is TRBV18; possible D gene TRBD1, 6 bases. V lost 4 bases to trimming and J lost 10 bases, with 11 bases between them. Germline V gene sequence: CDR1 KGHSH, CDR2 LQKENI. The CDR3 spans 12 residues. This chain's CDR3 is CASSLQGIEQFF. CDR3 in DNA: TGTGCCAGCTCACTACAGGGTATAGAGCAGTTCTTC.

This chain joins TRBV19 and TRBJ2-2; 7 nucleotides match TRBD2. Germline CDR1 is LNHDA and CDR2 is SQIVND (reference sequence). J was trimmed by 1 base and V by 6 bases; bases with no gene match: 5. This CDR3 has 15 residues. The DNA for the CDR3 is TGTGCCAGTAGACTGGGGGGGAAGAACACCGGGGAGCTGTTTTTT. This codes for CASRLGGKNTGELFF.

The chain is built from TRBV7-2 and TRBJ1-2, with D perhaps matching TRBD1 (6 bases). The CDR3 is 14 amino acids. Trimming removed 5 bases at V and 3 bases at J, with 13 bases between. CDR1 and CDR2 (germline): SGHTA, FQGNSA. The CDR3: CASSLGQLYYGYTF. CDR3 sequence (DNA): TGTGCCAGCAGCCTCGGACAGCTCTACTATGGCTACACCTTC.

Turning to this clone: The junction departs from the called germline gene at one end, perhaps through a read error. The genes are TRBV18 and TRBJ2-6; TRBD1 matches at 8 bases. CDR3 length: 15 amino acids. Germline loops: CDR1 KGHSH, CDR2 LQKENI. This chain's CDR3 is CASSPQEQGDNVLTF. Written as DNA, the CDR3 is TGTGCCAGCTCACCACAGGAACAGGGGGACAACGTCCTGACTTTC. The entire variable domain, with the rest obtained from reference TRBV18 and TRBJ2-6, is as follows: NAGVMQNPRHLVRRRGQEARLRCSPMKGHSHVYWYRQLPEEGLKFMVYLQKENIIDESGMPKERFSAEFPKEGPSILRIQQVVRGDSAAYFCASSPQEQGDNVLTFGAGSRLTVL.